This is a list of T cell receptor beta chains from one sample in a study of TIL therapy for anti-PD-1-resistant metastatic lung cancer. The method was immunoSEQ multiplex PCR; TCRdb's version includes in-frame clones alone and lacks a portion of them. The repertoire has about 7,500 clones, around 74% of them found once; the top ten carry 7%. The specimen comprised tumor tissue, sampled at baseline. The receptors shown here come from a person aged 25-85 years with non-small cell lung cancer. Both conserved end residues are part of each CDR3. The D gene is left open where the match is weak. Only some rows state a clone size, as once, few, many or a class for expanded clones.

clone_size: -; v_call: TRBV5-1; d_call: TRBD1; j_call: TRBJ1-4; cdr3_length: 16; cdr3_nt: TGCGCCAGCAGCTGGGGGAGACAGGGATCTAATGAAAAACTGTTTTTT; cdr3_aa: CASSWGRQGSNEKLFF
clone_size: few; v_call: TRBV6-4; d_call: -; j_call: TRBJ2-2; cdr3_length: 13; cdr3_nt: TGTGCCAGCAGTGAAGGGAACACCGGGGAGCTGTTTTTT; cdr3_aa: CASSEGNTGELFF
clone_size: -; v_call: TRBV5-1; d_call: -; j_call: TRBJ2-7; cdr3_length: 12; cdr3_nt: TGCGCCAGCAGCCGTGATTCCTACGAGCAGTACTTC; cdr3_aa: CASSRDSYEQYF
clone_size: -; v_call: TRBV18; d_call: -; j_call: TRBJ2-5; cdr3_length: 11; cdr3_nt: TGTGCCAGCTCACCATCTGAGACCCAGTACTTC; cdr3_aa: CASSPSETQYF
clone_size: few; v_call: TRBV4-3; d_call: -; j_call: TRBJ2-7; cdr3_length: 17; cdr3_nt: TGCGCCAGCAGCCATACCAGTCCGGGACACGGGCCCTGGGAGCAGTACTTC; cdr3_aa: CASSHTSPGHGPWEQYF
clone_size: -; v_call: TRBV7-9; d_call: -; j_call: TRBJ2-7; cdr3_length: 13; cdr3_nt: TGTGCCAGCAGCACCGGACCTGCCTACGAGCAGTACTTC; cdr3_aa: CASSTGPAYEQYF
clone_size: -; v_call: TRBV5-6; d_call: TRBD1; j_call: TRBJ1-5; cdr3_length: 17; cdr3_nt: TGTGCCAGCAGCGCGTCGGCCGGGACAGGGGGCGGACAGCCCCAGCATTTT; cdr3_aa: CASSASAGTGGGQPQHF
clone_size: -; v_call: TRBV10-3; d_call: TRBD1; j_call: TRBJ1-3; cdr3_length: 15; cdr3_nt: TGTGCCATCAGCTCCGGGACAGGAACTGGAAACACCATATATTTT; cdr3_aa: CAISSGTGTGNTIYF
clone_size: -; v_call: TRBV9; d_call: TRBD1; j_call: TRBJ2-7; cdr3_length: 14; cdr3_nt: TGTGCCAGCAGCGCCGGACAGGGATCGGGGGAGCAGTACTTC; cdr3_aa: CASSAGQGSGEQYF
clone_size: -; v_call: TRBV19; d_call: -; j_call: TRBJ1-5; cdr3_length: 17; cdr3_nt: TGTGCCAGTAAGGCAAAGGGTGGGCCCGTTGGCAATCAGCCCCAGCATTTT; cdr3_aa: CASKAKGGPVGNQPQHF
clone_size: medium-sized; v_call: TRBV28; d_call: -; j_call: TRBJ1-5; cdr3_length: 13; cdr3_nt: TGTGCCAGCAGTCCCCAAGGGGTCCAGCCCCAGCATTTT; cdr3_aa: CASSPQGVQPQHF
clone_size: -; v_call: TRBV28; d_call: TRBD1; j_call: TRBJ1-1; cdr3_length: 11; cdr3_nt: TGTGCCAGCAGACACAGGGGCCAAGCTTTCTTT; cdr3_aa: CASRHRGQAFF
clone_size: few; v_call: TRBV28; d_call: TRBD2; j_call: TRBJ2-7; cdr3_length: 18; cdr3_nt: TGTGCCAGCAGATCACCACTCGTCGCTAGCGGGTCCACCTACGAGCAGTACTTC; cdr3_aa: CASRSPLVASGSTYEQYF
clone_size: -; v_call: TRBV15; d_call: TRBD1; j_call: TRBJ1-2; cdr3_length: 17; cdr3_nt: TGTGCCACCAGCGGACCCGGGACAGCAACTAAAAACTATGGCTACACCTTC; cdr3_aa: CATSGPGTATKNYGYTF
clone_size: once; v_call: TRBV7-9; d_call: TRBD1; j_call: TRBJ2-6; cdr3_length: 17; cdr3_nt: TGTGCCAGCAGCGCCGGACAGGGTCTGGGAGGGGCCAACGTCCTGACTTTC; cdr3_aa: CASSAGQGLGGANVLTF
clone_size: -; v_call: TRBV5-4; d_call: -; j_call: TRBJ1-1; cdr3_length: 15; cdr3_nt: TGTGCCAGCAGCCAGGAGAAAGGCTGGAACACTGAAGCTTTCTTT; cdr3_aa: CASSQEKGWNTEAFF
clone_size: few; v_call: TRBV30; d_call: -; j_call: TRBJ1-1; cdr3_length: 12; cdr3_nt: TGTGCCTGGAAATCGACCGTGACTGAAGCTTTCTTT; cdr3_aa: CAWKSTVTEAFF
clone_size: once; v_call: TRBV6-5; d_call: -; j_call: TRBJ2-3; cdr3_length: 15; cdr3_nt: TGTGCCAGCCAAAGGGGAGGCGGGAGCACAGATACGCAGTATTTT; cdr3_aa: CASQRGGGSTDTQYF
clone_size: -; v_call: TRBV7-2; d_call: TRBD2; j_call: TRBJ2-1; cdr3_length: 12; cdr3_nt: TGTGCCAGCAGCTTAGTGGCGGGGGGAAAGTTCTTC; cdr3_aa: CASSLVAGGKFF
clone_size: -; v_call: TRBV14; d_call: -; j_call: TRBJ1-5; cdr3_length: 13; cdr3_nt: TGTGCCAGCAGCCAAGATCGCGGGGCGCCCCAGCATTTT; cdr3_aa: CASSQDRGAPQHF
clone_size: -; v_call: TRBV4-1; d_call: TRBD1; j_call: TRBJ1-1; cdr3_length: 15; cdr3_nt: TGCGCCAGCAGCCTACCGGACAGGATGAACACTGAAGCTTTCTTT; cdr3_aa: CASSLPDRMNTEAFF
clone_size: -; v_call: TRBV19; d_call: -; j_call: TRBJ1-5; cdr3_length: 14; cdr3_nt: TGTGCCAGTAAAGAGGGAGGCAGCAGTCAGCCCCAGCATTTT; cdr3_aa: CASKEGGSSQPQHF
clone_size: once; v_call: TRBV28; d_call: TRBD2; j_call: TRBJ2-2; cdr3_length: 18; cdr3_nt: TGTGCCAGCAGGGTGCCGATAAGCGGGACCCGGAACACCGGGGAGCTGTTTTTT; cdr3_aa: CASRVPISGTRNTGELFF
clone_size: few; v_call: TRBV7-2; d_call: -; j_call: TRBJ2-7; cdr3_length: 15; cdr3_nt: TGTGCCAGCAGCTTGAAGGCGGGTCGGTACTACGAGCAGTACTTC; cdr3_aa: CASSLKAGRYYEQYF
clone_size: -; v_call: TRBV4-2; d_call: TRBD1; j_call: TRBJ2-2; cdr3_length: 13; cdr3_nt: TGTGCCAGCAGCTCAGGGGGAATCGGGGAGCTGTTTTTT; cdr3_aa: CASSSGGIGELFF
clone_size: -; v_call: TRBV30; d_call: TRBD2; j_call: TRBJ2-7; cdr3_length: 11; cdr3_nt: TGTGCCTGGGGGGGGAGGGACGAGCAGTACTTC; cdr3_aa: CAWGGRDEQYF
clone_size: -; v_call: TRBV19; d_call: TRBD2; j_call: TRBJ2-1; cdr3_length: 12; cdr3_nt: TGTGCCAGTAGCTGGGGGGGATATGAGCAGTTCTTC; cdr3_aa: CASSWGGYEQFF
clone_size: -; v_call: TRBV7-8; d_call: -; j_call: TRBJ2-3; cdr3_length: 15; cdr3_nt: TGTGCCAGCAGCCGTCCCCCCCGGGGGATAGATACGCAGTATTTT; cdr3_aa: CASSRPPRGIDTQYF
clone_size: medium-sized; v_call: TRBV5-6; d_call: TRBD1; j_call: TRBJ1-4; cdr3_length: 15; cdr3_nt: TGTGCCAGCAGAGGGACAGCTGCAACTAATGAAAAACTGTTTTTT; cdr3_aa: CASRGTAATNEKLFF
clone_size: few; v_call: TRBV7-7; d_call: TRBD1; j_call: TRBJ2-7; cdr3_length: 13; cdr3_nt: TGTGCTAGCAGCCCGGGACAGGGACTCGAGCAGTACTTC; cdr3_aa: CASSPGQGLEQYF
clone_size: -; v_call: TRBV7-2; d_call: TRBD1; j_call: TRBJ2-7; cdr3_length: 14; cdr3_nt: TGTGCCAGCAGCTTCGACAGGGGTCCCTACGAGCAGTACTTC; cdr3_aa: CASSFDRGPYEQYF
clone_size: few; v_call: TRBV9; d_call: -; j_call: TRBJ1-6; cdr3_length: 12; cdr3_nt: TGTGCCAGCAGCGCCTCAAATTCACCCCTCCACTTT; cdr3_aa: CASSASNSPLHF
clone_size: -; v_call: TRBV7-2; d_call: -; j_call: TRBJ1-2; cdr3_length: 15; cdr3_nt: TGTGCCAGCAGCCCGCTAGGGTCCCCGGATTATGGCTACACCTTC; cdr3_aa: CASSPLGSPDYGYTF
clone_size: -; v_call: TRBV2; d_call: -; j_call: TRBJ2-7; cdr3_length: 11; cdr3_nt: TGTGCCAGCGGGCGAACTTACGAGCAGTACTTC; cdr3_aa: CASGRTYEQYF
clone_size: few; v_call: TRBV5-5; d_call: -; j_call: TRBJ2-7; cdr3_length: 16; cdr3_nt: TGTGCCAGCAGCTTGGTTGGGGGCGGCTTATCCTACGAGCAGTACTTC; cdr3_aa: CASSLVGGGLSYEQYF
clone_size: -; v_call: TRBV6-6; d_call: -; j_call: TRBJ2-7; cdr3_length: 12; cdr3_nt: TGTGCCAGCAGTTACTCGTCGGGCGAGCAGTACTTC; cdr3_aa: CASSYSSGEQYF
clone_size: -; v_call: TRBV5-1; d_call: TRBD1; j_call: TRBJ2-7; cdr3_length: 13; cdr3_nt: TGCGCCAGCAGATTTGGACAGGGATACGAGCAGTACTTC; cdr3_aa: CASRFGQGYEQYF
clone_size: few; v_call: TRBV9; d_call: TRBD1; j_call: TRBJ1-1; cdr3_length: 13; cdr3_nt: TGTGCCAGCTCTACAGGGGTGAGCACTGAAGCTTTCTTT; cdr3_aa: CASSTGVSTEAFF
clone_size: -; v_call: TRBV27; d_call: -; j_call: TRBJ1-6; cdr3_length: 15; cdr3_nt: TGTGCCAGCAGTTTACTTGTACCAAGTAATTCACCCCTCCACTTT; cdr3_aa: CASSLLVPSNSPLHF
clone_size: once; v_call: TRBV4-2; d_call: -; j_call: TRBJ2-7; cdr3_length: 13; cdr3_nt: TGTGCCAGCAGCCAAGAAGTGATCGACGAGCAGTACTTC; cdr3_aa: CASSQEVIDEQYF
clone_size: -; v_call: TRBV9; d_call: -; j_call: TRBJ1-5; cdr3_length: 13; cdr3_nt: TGTGCCAGCAGCGTCGGGGACAATCAGCCCCAGCATTTT; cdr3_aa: CASSVGDNQPQHF
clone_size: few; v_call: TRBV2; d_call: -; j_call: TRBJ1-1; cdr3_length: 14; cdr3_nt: TGTGCCAGCAGTGTGCGAGGTATGAACACTGAAGCTTTCTTT; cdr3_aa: CASSVRGMNTEAFF
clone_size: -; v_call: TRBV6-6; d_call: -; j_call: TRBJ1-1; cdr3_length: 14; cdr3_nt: TGTGCCAGTTCAAACCCGGAACTGAACACTGAAGCTTTCTTT; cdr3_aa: CASSNPELNTEAFF
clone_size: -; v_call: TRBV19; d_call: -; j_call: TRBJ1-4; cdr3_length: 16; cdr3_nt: TGTGCCAGTAACAGTATGTTGGGGGCTGTCCGTGAAAAACTGTTTTTT; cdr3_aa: CASNSMLGAVREKLFF
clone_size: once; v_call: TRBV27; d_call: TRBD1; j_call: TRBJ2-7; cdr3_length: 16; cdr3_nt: TGTGCCAGCAGTTCCCGGGACAGGGCGGGATTTTACGAGCAGTACTTC; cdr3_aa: CASSSRDRAGFYEQYF
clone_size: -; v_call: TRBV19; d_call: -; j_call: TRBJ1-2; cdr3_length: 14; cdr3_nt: TGTGCCAGTAGTACCCGGGCCTCTAACTATGGCTACACCTTC; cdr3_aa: CASSTRASNYGYTF
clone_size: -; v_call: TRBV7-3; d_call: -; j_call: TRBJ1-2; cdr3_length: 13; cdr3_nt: TGTGCCAGCAGCGAAATGGGGTTGGGCGGCTACACCTTC; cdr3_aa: CASSEMGLGGYTF
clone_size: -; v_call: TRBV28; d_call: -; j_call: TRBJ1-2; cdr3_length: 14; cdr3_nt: TGTGCCAGCAGGAAGGGGGGGGCGGGCTATGGCTACACCTTC; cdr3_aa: CASRKGGAGYGYTF
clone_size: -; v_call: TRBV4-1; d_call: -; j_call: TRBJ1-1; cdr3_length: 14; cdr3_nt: TGCGCCAGCACCAGTACCCGACAGTATACTGAAGCTTTCTTT; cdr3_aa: CASTSTRQYTEAFF
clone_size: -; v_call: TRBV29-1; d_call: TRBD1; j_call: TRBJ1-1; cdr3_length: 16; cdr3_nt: TGCAGCGTTGAAGGGGGACAGGGCGGCCTGAACACTGAAGCTTTCTTT; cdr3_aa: CSVEGGQGGLNTEAFF
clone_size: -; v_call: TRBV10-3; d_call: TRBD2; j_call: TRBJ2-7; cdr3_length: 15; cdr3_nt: TGTGCCATCAGGAGAGCGACTAGCGGCTCCTACGAGCAGTACTTC; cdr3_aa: CAIRRATSGSYEQYF
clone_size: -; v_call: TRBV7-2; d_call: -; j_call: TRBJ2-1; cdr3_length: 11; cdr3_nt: TGTGCCAGCAGCTTAAGTCTTGAGCAGTTCTTC; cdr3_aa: CASSLSLEQFF
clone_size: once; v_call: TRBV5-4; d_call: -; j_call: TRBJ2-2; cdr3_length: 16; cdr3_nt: TGTGCCAGCAGCTCGCCGGGCCGTATTAATACCGGGGAGCTGTTTTTT; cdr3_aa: CASSSPGRINTGELFF
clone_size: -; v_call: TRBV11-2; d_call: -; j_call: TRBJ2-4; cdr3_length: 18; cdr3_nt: TGTGCCAGCAGCTTAAAACGGACAGCCACCTTAGCCAAAAACATTCAGTACTTC; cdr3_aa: CASSLKRTATLAKNIQYF
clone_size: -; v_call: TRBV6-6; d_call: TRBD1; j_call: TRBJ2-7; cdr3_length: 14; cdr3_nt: TGTGCCAGCAGTCCCGGGACAGGGCCCTACGAGCAGTACTTC; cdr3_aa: CASSPGTGPYEQYF